The 14 T cell receptor beta chains in this list originate from one sample, sequenced in a study of T and B cells in COVID-19 patients. TRB rearrangements were amplified by multiplex PCR with BIOMED2 TRB-A/B primers. From the multiplex PCR reads, TCRdb called clonotypes with MiXCR, one entry per CDR3 protein. The sample has around 25,000 distinct CDR3 sequences, roughly 33% seen once. Each TRB amplification used roughly 220-550 ng of genomic DNA from blood. The material sequenced was blood. The origin of the receptors is a human donor who had recovered from COVID-19.

This chain joins TRBV4-2 and TRBJ1-2; D is uncertain. The V end was cut by 0 bases, the J end by 5 bases, with 7 bases between. CDR3 size: 13 residues. In germline, CDR1 is LGHNA, CDR2 YNFKEQ. The CDR3 region is CASSQDPGYGYTF. The CDR3 DNA is TGTGCCAGCAGCCAAGATCCTGGGTATGGCTACACCTTC.

This clonotype was counted only a few times. The V call is TRBV6-5, the J call TRBJ2-4, with D hard to call. V lost 10 bases, J lost 1 base, and 14 bases lay in between. The V gene's germline CDR1 is MNHEY and CDR2 SVGAGI. The CDR3 consists of 14 residues. CDR3 sequence: CATHLRAAKNIQYF. The CDR3 coding sequence is TGTGCCACCCACCTCCGGGCGGCCAAAAACATTCAGTACTTC.

This clonotype was observed a few times. The chain employs TRBV18 and TRBJ2-3; 9 bases line up with TRBD1. With 5 bases clipped from V and 5 bases from J, the junction kept 14 bases outside the gene matches. The CDR3 runs to 17 residues. CDR1 is KGHSH, CDR2 LQKENI, per germline. The DNA for the CDR3 is TGTGCCAGCTCAACTAGACTAACAGGGGGCAAGGGAGATACGCAGTATTTT. This gives the protein CASSTRLTGGKGDTQYF.

This clonotype was recorded a few times. The gene calls are TRBV11-1 and TRBJ2-5; 7 nucleotides line up with TRBD1. Looked up from germline, CDR1 is SGHAT and CDR2 is FQDESV (reference sequence). This CDR3 is built from 15 residues. V was clipped by 5 bases and J by 6 bases; unmatched bases: 12. The CDR3 here is CASSPTRTGGQTQYF. CDR3 nucleotide sequence: TGTGCCAGCAGCCCAACCCGGACAGGCGGACAGACCCAGTACTTC.

This chain connects TRBV27 to TRBJ2-3, with TRBD1 matching 8 bases. J lost 2 bases, V lost 11 bases, and 6 bases had no gene match. The CDR3 length is 13 residues. Per germline, CDR1 MNHEY and CDR2 SMNVEV (reference sequence). CDR3 in DNA: TGTGCCTCAGGGGGCCCCCCCACAGATACGCAGTATTTT. Protein sequence: CASGGPPTDTQYF.

This clonotype has a handful of counts. This sequence joins TRBV12-3 or TRBV12-4 and TRBJ2-1; maybe TRBD1 (5 bases). CDR3 length: 11 residues. V lost 6 bases and J lost 9, with 9 bases in between. CDR3 protein: CASRTASEQFF. DNA of the CDR3: TGTGCCAGCAGGACAGCCAGTGAGCAGTTCTTC.

V and J are TRBV19 and TRBJ1-1, with unresolved D. CDR3 length: 15 residues. CDR1 and CDR2 (germline): LNHDA, SQIVND (reference sequence). V shed 6 bases and J shed 4 bases, with 18 bases lying between them. CDR3 DNA sequence: TGTGCCAGTAGCGACGGCCGGGTGGGCACCACTGAAGCTTTCTTT. Its protein is CASSDGRVGTTEAFF.

This clonotype was seen at least ten times. The chain has TRBV27 and TRBJ2-7; D gene unclear. CDR1 and CDR2 (germline): MNHEY, SMNVEV (reference sequence). V lost 5 bases and J 0 bases, leaving 5 bases between the germline ends. This CDR3 spans 12 amino acids. CDR3 bases: TGTGCCAGCAGTCCGAGCTCCTACGAGCAGTACTTC. Protein sequence: CASSPSSYEQYF.

The V call is TRBV12-3 or TRBV12-4, the J call TRBJ1-1; D unresolved. The CDR3 covers 13 residues. V lost 1 base and J 5 bases, leaving 8 bases between the germline ends. In DNA form, the CDR3 reads TGTGCCAGCAGTTTAGGATGGATAACTGAAGCTTTCTTT. It codes for CASSLGWITEAFF.

With regard to this clonotype: The germline gene is not matched at one end of the junction; a read error may be the cause. The V and J genes are TRBV19 and TRBJ1-5, with unresolved D. Germline V CDR1 and CDR2: LNHDA, SQIVND (reference sequence). CDR3 size: 18 residues. The CDR3, as DNA: TGTGCCAGTATTATAGGGCCGGTTTACGCCGGGAGCAATCAGCCCCAGCATTTT. It yields the protein CASIIGPVYAGSNQPQHF.

This clonotype was recorded many times. The V gene is TRBV19, the J gene TRBJ1-1, with 8 bases fitting TRBD1. V was pared by 7 bases and J by 6 bases, with 7 bases of the junction left unmatched. The CDR3 has 13 residues. Germline CDR1 and CDR2: LNHDA and SQIVND (reference sequence). This CDR3 reads CASTWHRGAEAFF. The CDR3 DNA reads as TGTGCCAGTACATGGCACAGGGGGGCTGAAGCTTTCTTT.

The genes are TRBV11-1 and TRBJ2-3; a weak D match, TRBD2 (6 bases). This CDR3 spans 15 amino acids. Germline V gene sequence: CDR1 SGHAT, CDR2 FQDESV (reference sequence). The V gene lost 2 bases and the J gene lost 0 bases, with 9 bases spanning the gap. CDR3 loop: CASSLLARSTDTQYF. The CDR3 DNA follows: TGTGCCAGCAGCTTACTAGCGCGTAGCACAGATACGCAGTATTTT.

The chain combines TRBV6-1 with TRBJ2-7; 8 bases align to TRBD1. Germline V gives CDR1 MNHNS, CDR2 SASEGT. This CDR3 has 15 residues. V lost 4 bases and J lost 2; bases outside the gene matches: 7. The CDR3 here is CASSVQSGQAYEQYF. The CDR3 DNA reads TGTGCCAGCAGTGTCCAGTCGGGACAGGCCTACGAGCAGTACTTC.

A remark on this clonotype: A single base separates this from a much larger clone, so it may be a read error. The chain couples TRBV6-5 to TRBJ2-1; 7 nucleotides line up with TRBD2. From germline, CDR1 is MNHEY and CDR2 SVGAGI. This CDR3 is 14 amino acids long. The chain's CDR3 is CASSDRRGEFEQSF. In DNA form, the CDR3 reads TGTGCCAGCAGCGACCGTCGGGGGGAATTTGAGCAGTCCTTC.